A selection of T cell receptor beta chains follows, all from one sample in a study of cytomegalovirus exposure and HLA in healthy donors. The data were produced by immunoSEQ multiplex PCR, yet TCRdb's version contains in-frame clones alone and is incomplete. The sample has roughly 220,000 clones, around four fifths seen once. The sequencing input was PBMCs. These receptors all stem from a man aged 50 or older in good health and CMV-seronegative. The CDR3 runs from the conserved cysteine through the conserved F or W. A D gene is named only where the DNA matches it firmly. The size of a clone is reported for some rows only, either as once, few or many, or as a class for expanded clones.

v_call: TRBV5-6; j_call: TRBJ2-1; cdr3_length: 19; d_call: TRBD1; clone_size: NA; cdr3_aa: CASSLYSYRDRGLGGVQFF; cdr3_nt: TGTGCCAGCAGCCTCTATTCTTACCGGGACAGGGGGCTGGGGGGAGTTCAGTTCTTC
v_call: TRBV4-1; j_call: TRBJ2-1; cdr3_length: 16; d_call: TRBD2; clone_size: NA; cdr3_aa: CASSQVAGVSLNEQFF; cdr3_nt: TGCGCCAGCAGCCAAGTCGCGGGAGTTTCGCTTAATGAGCAGTTCTTC
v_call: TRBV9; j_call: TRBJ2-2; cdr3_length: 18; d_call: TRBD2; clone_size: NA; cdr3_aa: CASSVGRNSGTYTGELFF; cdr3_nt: TGTGCCAGCAGCGTAGGTAGAAATAGCGGGACCTACACCGGGGAGCTGTTTTTT
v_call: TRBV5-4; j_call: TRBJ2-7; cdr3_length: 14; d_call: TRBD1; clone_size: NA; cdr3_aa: CASSWTGSSYEQYF; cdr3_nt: TGTGCCAGCAGCTGGACAGGTAGCTCCTACGAGCAGTACTTC
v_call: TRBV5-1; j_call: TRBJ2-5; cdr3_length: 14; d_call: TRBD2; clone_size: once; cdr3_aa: CASSLGGRGETQYF; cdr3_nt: TGCGCCAGCAGCTTGGGTGGGAGGGGAGAGACCCAGTACTTC
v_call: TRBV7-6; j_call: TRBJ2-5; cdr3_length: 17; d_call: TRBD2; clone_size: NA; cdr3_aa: CASSPGLAGDIQETQYF; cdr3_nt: TGTGCCAGCAGCCCAGGACTAGCGGGAGACATACAAGAGACCCAGTACTTC
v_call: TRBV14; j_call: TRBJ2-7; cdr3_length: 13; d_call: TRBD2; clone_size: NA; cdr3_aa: CASSQGLAGGPYF; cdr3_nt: TGTGCCAGCAGCCAGGGACTAGCGGGGGGCCCGTACTTC
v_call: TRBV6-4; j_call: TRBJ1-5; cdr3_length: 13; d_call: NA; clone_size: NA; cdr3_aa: CASSDFPSKPQHF; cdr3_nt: TGTGCCAGCAGTGACTTCCCGTCTAAGCCCCAGCATTTT
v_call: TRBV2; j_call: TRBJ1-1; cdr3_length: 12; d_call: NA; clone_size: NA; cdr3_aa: CASSGGGTEAFF; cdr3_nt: TGTGCCAGCAGTGGGGGGGGCACTGAAGCTTTCTTT
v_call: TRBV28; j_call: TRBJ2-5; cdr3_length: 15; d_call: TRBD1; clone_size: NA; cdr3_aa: CASSPRGTGTGTQYF; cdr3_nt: TGTGCCAGCAGTCCTCGGGGGACAGGGACAGGGACCCAGTACTTC
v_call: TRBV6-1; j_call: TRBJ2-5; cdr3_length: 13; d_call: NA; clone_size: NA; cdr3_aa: CTTHRTEGETQYF; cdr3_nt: TGCACAACCCACAGGACAGAGGGAGAGACCCAGTACTTC
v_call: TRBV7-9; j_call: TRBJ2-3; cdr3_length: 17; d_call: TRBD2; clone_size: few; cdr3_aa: CASSSRWRLAVTDTQYF; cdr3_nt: TGTGCCAGCAGCTCCAGGTGGAGGCTAGCGGTTACAGATACGCAGTATTTT
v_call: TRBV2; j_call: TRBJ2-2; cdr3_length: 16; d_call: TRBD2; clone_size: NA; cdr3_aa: CASRHGLAGGTGELFF; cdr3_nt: TGTGCCAGCAGGCACGGACTAGCGGGGGGCACCGGGGAGCTGTTTTTT
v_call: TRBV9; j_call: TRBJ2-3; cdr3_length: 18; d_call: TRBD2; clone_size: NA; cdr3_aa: CASSPRTSGRPITDTQYF; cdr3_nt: TGTGCCAGCAGCCCTCGGACTAGCGGGAGGCCTATCACAGATACGCAGTATTTT
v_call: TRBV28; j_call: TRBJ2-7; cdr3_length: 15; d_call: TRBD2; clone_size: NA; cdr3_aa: CASSSLAGGTYEQYF; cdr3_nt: TGTGCCAGCAGCAGCCTAGCGGGAGGCACCTACGAGCAGTACTTC
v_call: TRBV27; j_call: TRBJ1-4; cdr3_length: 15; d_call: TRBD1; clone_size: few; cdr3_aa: CASSLRGTANEKLFF; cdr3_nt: TGTGCCAGCTCCCTCCGTGGGACAGCTAATGAAAAACTGTTTTTT